The 3 T cell receptor beta chains below all came from one sample that was sequenced in a study of T-cell reconstitution after alpha-beta-depleted transplantation in children. Unique molecular identifiers were incorporated during preparation of the TCRbeta library. TCRdb independently ran MiXCR on the PCR reads; one entry per CDR3 protein. The sample lists over 550,000 distinct CDR3 sequences; roughly a tenth were seen once. Source: PBMCs from the stem cell graft donor, taken from the stem cell graft. The receptors were sampled from a human donor who donated a stem cell graft to a child with acute myeloid leukemia.

The J gene is TRBJ2-4, the V gene TRBV6-2 or TRBV6-3; D gene ambiguous. Germline V lookup: CDR1 MNHEY, CDR2 SVGEGT. V dropped 2 bases and J dropped 0 bases, with 17 bases sitting between them. The CDR3 totals 18 residues. The CDR3 sequence is CASSYKVSQQLAKNIQYF. In nucleotides, the CDR3 is TGTGCCAGCAGTTACAAAGTCTCACAGCAATTAGCCAAAAACATTCAGTACTTC.

This clonotype was seen only a few times. This chain uses TRBV27 with TRBJ1-2; 9 nucleotides agree with TRBD1. The V and J ends lost 8 bases and 5 bases, in that order; junction bases with no gene match: 9. Germline assignment: CDR1 MNHEY and CDR2 SMNVEV (reference sequence). This CDR3 has 14 residues. In nucleotides, the CDR3 is TGTGCCAGCGGAGCCTCCGGGACAGGGTATGGCTACACCTTC. Protein sequence: CASGASGTGYGYTF.

This clonotype was observed a few times. The chain uses TRBV12-3 or TRBV12-4 and TRBJ2-6, with D possibly matching TRBD1 (6 bases). This CDR3 spans 18 amino acids. Trimming removed 6 bases at V and 0 bases at J, with 18 bases between. CDR3 sequence reads: CASRQGWTVTSGANVLTF. CDR3 nucleotide sequence: TGTGCCAGCAGGCAGGGCTGGACAGTGACCTCTGGGGCCAACGTCCTGACTTTC.